Following are 15 T cell receptor beta chains from one sample sequenced in a study of early T cells in non-severe SARS-CoV-2 infection. From the 5' RACE reads, TCRdb called clonotypes with MiXCR, one entry per CDR3 protein. The sample contains approximately 70,000 distinct CDR3 sequences, around 12% of which appear only once. Material: whole blood. These receptor sequences come from an adult who was a healthcare worker with PCR-confirmed SARS-CoV-2 infection or an uninfected control (not recorded which).

Comment on this clonotype: A read error may be the cause here, since a much bigger clone is one base away. The chain is built from TRBV19 and TRBJ1-2, with D hard to call. V was clipped by 6 bases and J by 0 bases, with 23 bases between them. CDR3 length equals 18 residues. Germline V gene sequence: CDR1 LNHDA, CDR2 SQIVND (reference sequence). The CDR3 region has the DNA TGTGCCAGTAGATTGGGGAACCTCCGGACGGTTTCTAACTATGGCTACACCTTC. Amino acid sequence: CASRLGNLRTVSNYGYTF.

This clonotype came up many times. This chain uses TRBV15 with TRBJ2-3; possibly TRBD2 for D (6 bases). Between the trimmed V and J ends, which lost 7 bases and 2 bases, there was a span of 13 bases. Germline V gene data show CDR1 as LNHNV and CDR2 as YYDKDF (reference sequence). CDR3 length equals 14 residues. The CDR3 nucleotides read TGTGCCACCAAAGCGGGCGGGAACACAGATACGCAGTATTTT. This sequence encodes CATKAGGNTDTQYF.

Many counts were recorded for this clonotype. The chain links TRBV19 to TRBJ2-1, with 7 bases aligning to TRBD1. Germline V gene data show CDR1 as LNHDA and CDR2 as SQIVND (reference sequence). Trimming at V came to 7 bases and at J to 5 bases, leaving 11 bases not matched to a gene. The CDR3 is made up of 15 amino acids. CDR3 bases: TGTGCCAGTACCTCACCGGGGACAGAGGACAATGAGCAGTTCTTC. Encoded protein: CASTSPGTEDNEQFF.

This clonotype occurred a few times. The chain recombines TRBV2 with TRBJ1-1, with unresolved D. Germline CDR1 SNHLY, CDR2 FYNNEI. The length of the CDR3 is 13 residues. Trimming pared 0 bases from V and 10 bases from J, leaving 12 bases between. CDR3 residues: CASSEAAGTGAFF. The CDR3 region has the DNA TGTGCCAGCAGTGAAGCCGCGGGAACGGGAGCTTTCTTT.

The table lists this clonotype with a few counts. This rearrangement joins TRBV7-3 to TRBJ2-5, with 10 nucleotides matching TRBD1. Germline CDR1 and CDR2: SGHTA and FQGTGA. The CDR3 contains 13 residues. The V segment lost 4 bases and the J segment 9 bases; nucleotides outside the gene matches: 5. The CDR3 DNA follows: TGTGCCAGCAGCTCCAGGGACAGGGGTGCCCAGTACTTC. Translation: CASSSRDRGAQYF.

The J gene is TRBJ2-7, the V gene TRBV2; D gene uncertain. The CDR3 contains 11 residues. In germline, CDR1 is SNHLY, CDR2 FYNNEI. The V end lost 4 bases, the J end lost 11 bases, and 12 bases lay between the germline ends. CDR3 residues: CASSVHGVKYF. The DNA of the CDR3 is TGTGCCAGCAGTGTCCATGGGGTCAAGTACTTC.

There are a few counts of this clonotype. The rearrangement links TRBV29-1 to TRBJ2-3; D is unresolved. CDR3 size: 11 residues. CDR1 and CDR2 (germline): SQVTM, ANQGSEA. V lost 6 bases, J lost 2 bases, and 6 bases lay in between. The CDR3 loop reads CSVPFTDTQYF. The CDR3 DNA reads TGCAGCGTCCCTTTCACAGATACGCAGTATTTT.

This chain connects TRBV6-5 to TRBJ2-1; 13 nucleotides align to TRBD2. J lost 8 bases, V lost 5 bases, and 9 bases had no gene match. The CDR3 totals 16 residues. Per the germline V gene, CDR1 is MNHEY and CDR2 is SVGAGI. CDR3 DNA sequence: TGTGCCAGCAGTGACCCACTAGCGGGGGGGCCGCATGAGCAGTTCTTC. Translation gives CASSDPLAGGPHEQFF.

This clonotype came up many times. This chain joins TRBV7-9 and TRBJ2-1; D remains unclear. This CDR3 is built from 15 residues. V was shortened by 1 base and J by 5 bases, with 12 bases between the two germline ends. The V gene's germline CDR1 is SEHNR and CDR2 FQNEAQ (reference sequence). The CDR3 region is CASSLGQNANNEQFF. Here the CDR3 DNA reads TGTGCCAGCAGCTTAGGGCAAAACGCGAACAATGAGCAGTTCTTC.

This clonotype was seen repeatedly, ten times or more. The V gene is TRBV10-3, the J gene TRBJ2-7, with 8 bases aligning to TRBD1. The CDR3 spans 19 residues. The V and J ends lost 4 bases and 2 bases, in that order; junction bases with no gene match: 19. Germline loops: CDR1 ENHRY, CDR2 SYGVKD. CDR3 amino acids: CAISASQGAQRLTPYEQYF. Written as DNA, the CDR3 is TGTGCCATCAGTGCTTCCCAGGGGGCGCAGCGGTTAACCCCCTACGAGCAGTACTTC.

V and J are TRBV2 and TRBJ2-7; the D call may be TRBD1 or TRBD2 (5 bases each). The CDR3 extends over 13 amino acids. The germline gives CDR1 SNHLY, CDR2 FYNNEI. Trimming took off 7 bases at V and 2 bases at J, with 12 bases between the two ends. CDR3 DNA: TGTGCCAGCACTTGGGACGGAACCTACGAGCAGTACTTC. It codes for CASTWDGTYEQYF.

This clonotype was picked up many times. The chain employs TRBV7-2 and TRBJ2-1; D is uncertain. This CDR3 contains 13 residues. Trimming cost V 4 bases and J 6 bases, with 10 bases left between them. Per the germline V gene, CDR1 is SGHTA and CDR2 is FQGNSA. The CDR3 coding sequence is TGTGCCAGCAGCTCCACTTTTACCAATGAGCAGTTCTTC. It translates to CASSSTFTNEQFF. Variable domain in full (rest from reference TRBV7-2 and TRBJ2-1): GAGVSQSPSNKVTEKGKDVELRCDPISGHTALYWYRQSLGQGLEFLIYFQGNSAPDKSGLPSDRFSAERTGGSVSTLTIQRTQQEDSAVYLCASSSTFTNEQFFGPGTRLTVL.

This clonotype has just a few counts. The V and J genes are TRBV5-1 and TRBJ2-5; D is perhaps TRBD2 (6 bases). The CDR3 loop spans 14 amino acids. Germline CDR1 SGHRS, CDR2 YFSETQ. The V and J ends lost 4 bases and 3 bases respectively, with 13 bases between them. The CDR3 nucleotides are TGCGCCAGCAGCCGCGGGACTCGAGAAGAGACCCAGTACTTC. This gives the protein CASSRGTREETQYF.

There are many counts of this clonotype. CDR3 coding DNA: TGTGCCAGCACCAGGGGGGCCTACAATGAGCAGTTCTTC. Its protein is CASTRGAYNEQFF. This sequence joins TRBV2 and TRBJ2-1; D is perhaps TRBD1 (7 bases). CDR3 length equals 13 residues. Germline lookup yields CDR1 SNHLY and CDR2 FYNNEI. Trimming took 7 bases from V and 2 from J, leaving 9 bases between them.

At least ten counts were recorded for this clonotype. V and J are TRBV2 and TRBJ1-2; D remains ambiguous. The germline V and J ends were trimmed by 6 bases and 4 bases, with 12 bases remaining between them. Per germline, CDR1 SNHLY and CDR2 FYNNEI. There are 13 residues in the CDR3. The CDR3 is CASRVTVSYGYTF. CDR3 in DNA: TGTGCCAGCAGGGTAACAGTTAGCTATGGCTACACCTTC.